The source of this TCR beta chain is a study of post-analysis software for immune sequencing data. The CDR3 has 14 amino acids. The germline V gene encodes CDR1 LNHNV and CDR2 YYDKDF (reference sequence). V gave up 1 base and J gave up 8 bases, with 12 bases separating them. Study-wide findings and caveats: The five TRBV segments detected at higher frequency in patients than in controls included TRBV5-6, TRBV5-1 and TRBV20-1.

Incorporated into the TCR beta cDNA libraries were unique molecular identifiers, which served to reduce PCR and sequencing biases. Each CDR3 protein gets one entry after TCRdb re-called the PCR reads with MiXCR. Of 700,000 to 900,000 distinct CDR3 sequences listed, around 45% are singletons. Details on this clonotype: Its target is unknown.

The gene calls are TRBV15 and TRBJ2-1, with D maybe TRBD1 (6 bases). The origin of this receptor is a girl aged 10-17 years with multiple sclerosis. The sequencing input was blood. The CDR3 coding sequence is TGTGCCACCAGCAGAGGGACAGTTTTGGATGAGCAGTTCTTC. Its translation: CATSRGTVLDEQFF.